This passage covers 9 T cell receptor beta chains from one sample sequenced in a study of T cell repertoires in cytomegalovirus infection. TCRdb independently ran MiXCR on the reads; one entry per CDR3 protein. The sample has 200,000 to 250,000 distinct CDR3 sequences, 6% to 8% seen once; the top ten hold 5.5% to 6.5%. The sequencing sample was made of PBMCs. These receptors came from a human donor in good health (CMV status not recorded). Some clones in this sample may be carry-over from other donors' samples.

Ten or more counts support this clonotype. This chain links TRBV7-2 with TRBJ1-1; possible D gene TRBD1, 5 bases. The CDR3 runs 13 residues. Trimming stripped 8 bases from V and 5 bases from J, with 15 bases between. Germline V gene lookup returns CDR1 SGHTA and CDR2 FQGNSA. CDR3 in amino acids: CASGGGWATEAFF. The CDR3 region has the DNA TGTGCCAGCGGGGGGGGGTGGGCGACTGAAGCTTTCTTT. Using reference TRBV7-2 and TRBJ1-1 for the parts outside the CDR3, the full variable domain is GAGVSQSPSNKVTEKGKDVELRCDPISGHTALYWYRQSLGQGLEFLIYFQGNSAPDKSGLPSDRFSAERTGGSVSTLTIQRTQQEDSAVYLCASGGGWATEAFFGQGTRLTVV.

The table lists this clonotype with many counts. The chain employs TRBV6-4 and TRBJ2-7; 7 bases fit TRBD1. J gave up 0 bases and V 5 bases, and 4 bases lay outside the gene matches. Per the germline V gene, CDR1 is MRHNA and CDR2 is SNTAGT. This CDR3 region has 14 residues. CDR3 loop: CASSPDRTSYEQYF. CDR3 nucleotides: TGTGCCAGCAGTCCGGACAGGACCTCCTACGAGCAGTACTTC.

This clonotype was counted at least ten times. The chain combines TRBV20-1 with TRBJ1-1, with 10 positions matching TRBD1. CDR3 length: 15 residues. With V trimmed by 5 bases and J by 2 bases, 8 bases remained unmatched. Germline CDR1 is DFQATT and CDR2 is SNEGSKA (reference sequence). The CDR3 DNA reads TGCAGTGCTTCGACAGGGGGCGCCCCCAACACTGAAGCTTTCTTT. It yields the protein CSASTGGAPNTEAFF.

In its sample, this clonotype was seen many times. The chain combines TRBV7-2 with TRBJ2-5; possibly TRBD1 for D (5 bases). CDR1 is SGHTA and CDR2 is FQGNSA in the germline V gene. This CDR3 spans 15 amino acids. Trimming cost V 2 bases and J 2 bases, with 12 bases left between them. CDR3 region: CASSLMGPWQETQYF. For the CDR3, the DNA is TGTGCCAGCAGCTTAATGGGGCCCTGGCAAGAGACCCAGTACTTC.

At least ten counts were recorded for this clonotype. The rearrangement uses TRBV7-2 and TRBJ1-2; 10 bases map to TRBD1. Losses at the gene ends were 1 base for V and 8 bases for J; bases not matched to a gene: 10. Per the germline V gene, CDR1 is SGHTA and CDR2 is FQGNSA. CDR3 length: 16 amino acids. CDR3 DNA: TGTGCCAGCAGCTTAGTGACCGGACAGGGGGTGGGAGGCTACACCTTC. It yields the protein CASSLVTGQGVGGYTF.

This clonotype was detected ten times or more. The chain couples TRBV14 to TRBJ2-5, with TRBD2 matching 7 bases. With 1 base clipped from V and 2 bases from J, the junction kept 7 bases outside the gene matches. The germline CDR1 and CDR2 sequences are SGHDN and FVKESK. CDR3 length equals 16 residues. CDR3 sequence: CASSQVGGLEQETQYF. DNA of the CDR3: TGTGCCAGCAGCCAAGTTGGCGGACTAGAACAAGAGACCCAGTACTTC.

This clonotype was counted many times. The chain couples TRBV15 to TRBJ2-2; weak D call: TRBD1 (6 bases). The germline V gene has CDR1 LNHNV and CDR2 YYDKDF (reference sequence). Trimming took 8 bases from V and 0 from J, leaving 7 bases between them. The CDR3 loop spans 13 amino acids. CDR3 coding DNA: TGTGCCACCCAGGGGACGAACACCGGGGAGCTGTTTTTT. Translation: CATQGTNTGELFF.

This clonotype was counted only a few times. The chain combines TRBV30 with TRBJ2-7; D possibly matches TRBD1 or TRBD2 (6 bases each). This CDR3 is 15 amino acids long. The V end lost 4 bases, the J end lost 6 bases, and 22 bases lay between the germline ends. CDR1 and CDR2 (germline): GTSNPN, SVGIG (reference sequence). Here the CDR3 reads CAWIQAGGPAREQYF. In DNA, the CDR3 is TGTGCCTGGATCCAGGCCGGGGGCCCTGCTCGCGAGCAGTACTTC.

This clonotype was recorded many times. V is TRBV4-1 and J is TRBJ1-6; D is uncertain. This CDR3 contains 15 residues. With 3 bases removed from V and 6 bases from J, the gap between germline ends came to 12 bases. Germline CDR1 is MGHRA and CDR2 is YSYEKL. The CDR3 coding sequence is TGCGCCAGCAGCCATGTAACAGCGTTTAATTCACCCCTCCACTTT. It codes for CASSHVTAFNSPLHF.